The 20 T cell receptor beta chains below come from one sample, sequenced in a study of cytomegalovirus exposure and HLA in healthy donors. The PCR ran on 60 Vbeta and 13 Jbeta primers. Sequencing used immunoSEQ multiplex PCR; TCRdb keeps in-frame clones, though not all of them. The data hold 84,000 or so clones, with roughly 58% observed a single time. The sequenced sample consisted of PBMCs. The origin of the receptors is a woman aged 30 to 39 in good health and CMV-seropositive.

The genes are TRBV5-4 and TRBJ1-1; 9 positions match TRBD1. The ends lost 10 bases at V and 2 bases at J; junction bases unmatched: 12. The CDR3 runs 15 residues. The germline CDR1 and CDR2 sequences are SGHNT and YYREEE (reference sequence). CDR3 protein: CASSTGGAFNTEAFF. The CDR3 bases are TGTGCCTCCTCTACAGGGGGCGCTTTCAACACTGAAGCTTTCTTT.

Concerning this clone: Germline is not matched at one junction end, which may reflect a read error. V is TRBV6-5 and J is TRBJ1-2; no clear D. CDR1 and CDR2 (germline): MNHEY, SVGAGI. The CDR3 runs to 15 residues. DNA for the CDR3: TGTGCCAGCAGTTATCGCCGGGGAGGAGACTATGGCTACCCCTTC. It translates to CASSYRRGGDYGYPF.

This chain joins TRBV9 and TRBJ1-4; a weak D match, TRBD1 (5 bases). The germline CDR1 and CDR2 sequences are SGDLS and YYNGEE. This CDR3 has 14 residues. With 4 bases removed from V and 3 bases from J, the gap between germline ends came to 10 bases. In nucleotides, the CDR3 is TGTGCCAGCAGCCTGGGAGGGGCTAATGAAAAACTGTTTTTT. This gives the protein CASSLGGANEKLFF.

This chain joins TRBV11-3 and TRBJ2-5; D perhaps matches TRBD2 (7 bases). Germline V lookup: CDR1 SGHNT, CDR2 YENEEA. Between the trimmed V and J ends, which lost 3 bases and 5 bases, there was a span of 16 bases. The CDR3 covers 15 residues. The DNA of the CDR3 is TGTGCCAGCAGCTTGGCGGGGGCAAGCGAGGAGACCCAGTACTTC. Its translation: CASSLAGASEETQYF.

The rearrangement links TRBV6-1 to TRBJ2-1, with 12 nucleotides matching TRBD2. The V gene's germline CDR1 is MNHNS and CDR2 SASEGT. V was clipped by 4 bases and J by 4 bases; unmatched bases: 5. This CDR3 spans 16 amino acids. Here the CDR3 reads CASSVLAGGLYNEQFF. In DNA form, the CDR3 reads TGTGCCAGCAGTGTACTAGCGGGGGGACTTTACAATGAGCAGTTCTTC.

The V gene is TRBV2, the J gene TRBJ2-7, with 10 bases that match TRBD1. The CDR3 runs to 16 residues. The V and J ends lost 7 bases and 6 bases, in that order; junction bases with no gene match: 15. Germline values: CDR1 SNHLY, CDR2 FYNNEI. The CDR3 reads CASIRDRGRQGGEQYF. The CDR3 DNA reads as TGTGCCAGCATACGGGACAGGGGACGGCAGGGGGGCGAGCAGTACTTC.

J is TRBJ1-1 and V is TRBV28; TRBD1 is a possible D gene (5 bases). Germline V CDR1 and CDR2: MDHEN, SYDVKM. V dropped 5 bases and J dropped 5 bases, with 21 bases sitting between them. The CDR3 length is 16 residues. The CDR3 nucleotides read TGTGCCAGCAGTCAAGGACCAGGGACTGAACGGACTGAAGCTTTCTTT. This encodes CASSQGPGTERTEAFF.

The rearrangement links TRBV28 to TRBJ1-2; 7 nucleotides agree with TRBD1. V shed 7 bases, J shed 7 bases, and the junction held 12 bases outside the gene matches. The CDR3 extends over 14 amino acids. CDR1 and CDR2 (germline): MDHEN, SYDVKM. The CDR3: CASTLTEGAGGYTF. Here the CDR3 DNA reads TGTGCCAGCACTCTTACCGAGGGGGCAGGTGGCTACACCTTC.

This clone showed up just a few times. The chain recombines TRBV18 with TRBJ2-7; D may be TRBD1 (5 bases). V dropped 3 bases and J dropped 6 bases, with 15 bases sitting between them. Looked up from germline, CDR1 is KGHSH and CDR2 is LQKENI. The CDR3 is made up of 14 amino acids. Here the CDR3 DNA reads TGTGCCAGCTCACCGGACATGGGATTGAGCGAGCAGTACTTC. Translating gives CASSPDMGLSEQYF.

The CDR3 here is CASSYSQGWTEAFF. The DNA of the CDR3 is TGTGCCAGCAGTTACTCTCAGGGATGGACTGAAGCTTTCTTT. The chain has TRBV6-6 and TRBJ1-1; weak D call: TRBD1 (5 bases). The CDR3 length is 14 residues. Germline CDR1 MNHNY, CDR2 SVGAGI (reference sequence). V dropped 0 bases and J dropped 5 bases, with 10 bases sitting between them.

This clone has ten or more counts. V and J are TRBV27 and TRBJ1-1; the D gene is possibly TRBD1 (5 bases). The germline V gene encodes CDR1 MNHEY and CDR2 SMNVEV (reference sequence). The CDR3 consists of 13 residues. The V and J ends lost 3 bases and 5 bases respectively, with 10 bases between them. CDR3 in amino acids: CASSFWGGTEAFF. The CDR3 DNA is TGTGCCAGCAGTTTTTGGGGGGGGACTGAAGCTTTCTTT.

This clone was counted a few times. CDR3 nucleotide sequence: TGTGCCAGCAGCGGAGACTTCGGAGGCTACACCTTC. This translates into CASSGDFGGYTF. V is TRBV6-1 and J is TRBJ1-2; no definite D call. The CDR3 has 12 amino acids. Looked up from germline, CDR1 is MNHNS and CDR2 is SASEGT. Between the trimmed V and J ends, which lost 6 bases and 8 bases, there was a span of 13 bases.

The chain is built from TRBV28 and TRBJ2-6; 7 nucleotides agree with TRBD1. With V trimmed by 5 bases and J by 0 bases, 10 bases remained unmatched. The CDR3 has 18 residues. Germline CDR1 is MDHEN and CDR2 is SYDVKM. The CDR3 sequence is CASSPTLGQSSGANVLTF. CDR3 nucleotide sequence: TGTGCCAGCAGTCCTACACTGGGACAGTCCTCTGGGGCCAACGTCCTGACTTTC. The full variable domain, completed using reference TRBV28 and TRBJ2-6, is DVKVTQSSRYLVKRTGEKVFLECVQDMDHENMFWYRQDPGLGLRLIYFSYDVKMKEKGDIPEGYSVSREKKERFSLILESASTNQTSMYLCASSPTLGQSSGANVLTFGAGSRLTVL.

In this sample, this clone turned up once. V is TRBV18 and J is TRBJ1-6; the D gene is possibly TRBD1 (5 bases). The CDR3 loop spans 16 amino acids. Germline CDR1 and CDR2: KGHSH and LQKENI. Between the trimmed V and J ends, which lost 2 bases and 7 bases, there was a span of 15 bases. The CDR3, as DNA: TGTGCCAGCTCACCAAGGGCCGTGGGGCCGAATTCACCCCTCCACTTT. It specifies CASSPRAVGPNSPLHF.

The chain links TRBV15 to TRBJ1-2; maybe TRBD1 (6 bases). The CDR3 is 13 amino acids. The germline gives CDR1 LNHNV, CDR2 YYDKDF (reference sequence). Trimming pared 5 bases from V and 0 bases from J, leaving 7 bases between. In DNA form, the CDR3 reads TGTGCCACCAGCTCAGGGGCTAACTATGGCTACACCTTC. Translating it yields CATSSGANYGYTF. The entire variable domain, with the rest obtained from reference TRBV15 and TRBJ1-2, is as follows: DAMVIQNPRYQVTQFGKPVTLSCSQTLNHNVMYWYQQKSSQAPKLLFHYYDKDFNNEADTPDNFQSRRPNTSFCFLDIRSPGLGDTAMYLCATSSGANYGYTFGSGTRLTVV.

This chain connects TRBV18 to TRBJ2-1, with D possibly being TRBD1 or TRBD2 (7 bases each). Trimming pared 6 bases from V and 0 bases from J, leaving 21 bases between. The CDR3 is 18 residues long. Germline CDR1 and CDR2: KGHSH and LQKENI. The CDR3 coding sequence is TGTGCCAGCTCCCCAGGGGGGGGCGGGGGCCGCTCCTACAATGAGCAGTTCTTC. Translating gives CASSPGGGGGRSYNEQFF.

V usage is TRBV7-6 and J usage is TRBJ2-1, with TRBD2 matching 8 bases. CDR1 is SGHVS, CDR2 FNYEAQ, per germline. Germline trimming cut 0 bases from V and 6 bases from J; bases unmatched to any gene: 4. The CDR3 runs 15 residues. The CDR3 DNA reads TGTGCCAGCAGCTTAGCGATGGCGGGGGGCAATGAGCAGTTCTTC. Translating it yields CASSLAMAGGNEQFF.

The rearrangement links TRBV4-2 to TRBJ1-6; D possibly corresponds to TRBD1 (5 bases). The CDR3 runs 14 residues. The V and J ends lost 1 base and 7 bases respectively, with 8 bases between them. The germline CDR1 and CDR2 sequences are LGHNA and YNFKEQ. CDR3 loop: CASSQVRENSPLHF. CDR3 DNA sequence: TGTGCCAGCAGCCAAGTCAGGGAAAATTCACCCCTCCACTTT.

The V and J genes are TRBV15 and TRBJ1-1; a weak D match, TRBD1 (5 bases). Per germline, CDR1 LNHNV and CDR2 YYDKDF (reference sequence). Trimming cost V 4 bases and J 6 bases, with 15 bases left between them. The CDR3 spans 14 residues. The CDR3: CATSNRDLGPEAFF. In nucleotides, the CDR3 is TGTGCCACCAGCAACCGGGACTTGGGCCCTGAAGCTTTCTTT. Based on the CDR3 plus reference TRBV15 and TRBJ1-1, the full variable domain is DAMVIQNPRYQVTQFGKPVTLSCSQTLNHNVMYWYQQKSSQAPKLLFHYYDKDFNNEADTPDNFQSRRPNTSFCFLDIRSPGLGDTAMYLCATSNRDLGPEAFFGQGTRLTVV.

The chain employs TRBV6-1 and TRBJ1-4; D gene uncertain. V lost 2 bases to trimming and J lost 3 bases, with 13 bases between them. CDR1 and CDR2 (germline): MNHNS, SASEGT. CDR3 length: 16 amino acids. CDR3 coding DNA: TGTGCCAGCAGTGAATCCTACTTGGGAGCTAATGAAAAACTGTTTTTT. Its translation: CASSESYLGANEKLFF.